Each of the 27 T cell receptor beta chains below was sequenced from the same sample in a study of shared clonotypes between healthy human individuals. Clones were sequenced by immunoSEQ multiplex PCR, and TCRdb holds only the in-frame ones, with some missing. The data hold over a million clones, with about 75% observed a single time. The sequenced material came from memory CD4+ T cells sorted from blood. The sample's subset: CD45RA-negative fraction. These receptors were obtained from a man aged 18 to 35 in good health.

V and J are TRBV11-3 and TRBJ1-1, with a weak D call TRBD1 (6 bases). Germline V CDR1 and CDR2: SGHNT, YENEEA. This CDR3 is 14 amino acids long. The ends were cut back, 5 bases at V and 3 bases at J, with 13 bases in the middle. Written as DNA, the CDR3 is TGTGCCAGCAGCCTTGGACAGCTGGACACTGAAGCTTTCTTT. Translation: CASSLGQLDTEAFF.

This clone was observed a few times. The chain couples TRBV18 to TRBJ2-2; 8 bases map to TRBD2. The junction had 6 bases not matched to a gene; V was cut back by 4 bases and J by 5 bases. There are 15 residues in the CDR3. Germline V lookup: CDR1 KGHSH, CDR2 LQKENI. In DNA, the CDR3 is TGTGCCAGCTCACTGACTAGCGTTGTGACCGGGGAGCTGTTTTTT. Its protein product is CASSLTSVVTGELFF.

CDR3 in DNA: TGTGCCTGGATTCTCGACAGATACACCGGGGAGCTGTTTTTT. Translating gives CAWILDRYTGELFF. The chain is built from TRBV30 and TRBJ2-2, with a weak D call TRBD1 (5 bases). This CDR3 spans 14 amino acids. Germline-derived CDR1 and CDR2 are GTSNPN and SVGIG (reference sequence). The germline V and J ends were trimmed by 4 bases and 3 bases, with 12 bases remaining between them.

The rearrangement links TRBV11-2 to TRBJ1-1; D gene ambiguous. Trimming removed 5 bases at V and 4 bases at J, with 8 bases between. Germline-derived CDR1 and CDR2 are SGHAT and FQNNGV. The CDR3 extends over 12 amino acids. The CDR3 reads CASSPRVTEAFF. The CDR3 bases are TGTGCCAGCAGCCCCCGGGTCACTGAAGCTTTCTTT.

The chain combines TRBV16 with TRBJ2-2; TRBD2 agrees at 8 bases. The germline CDR1 and CDR2 sequences are KGHSY and FQNENV. The V and J ends lost 2 bases and 4 bases, in that order; junction bases with no gene match: 6. The CDR3 is 16 residues long. The DNA for the CDR3 is TGTGCCAGCAGCCAACTCAGCGGGAGCTTCACCGGGGAGCTGTTTTTT. Amino acid sequence: CASSQLSGSFTGELFF.

The chain uses TRBV5-4 and TRBJ2-5, with TRBD2 as a possible D gene (5 bases). Trimming stripped 6 bases from V and 2 bases from J, with 14 bases between. The CDR3 loop spans 14 amino acids. Germline V CDR1 and CDR2: SGHNT, YYREEE (reference sequence). Written as DNA, the CDR3 is TGTGCCAGCAATAACCAAGCGGCGCAAGAGACCCAGTACTTC. Its translation: CASNNQAAQETQYF.

The chain links TRBV28 to TRBJ2-7; D gene unclear. Per germline, CDR1 MDHEN and CDR2 SYDVKM. The CDR3 totals 14 residues. V lost 5 bases, J lost 0 bases, and 11 bases lay in between. For the CDR3, the DNA is TGTGCCAGCAGTACCAATCCGCTCTCCTACGAGCAGTACTTC. It is translated as CASSTNPLSYEQYF.

This chain uses TRBV28 with TRBJ1-6, with TRBD1 matching 7 bases. The CDR3 length is 14 residues. Germline-derived CDR1 and CDR2 are MDHEN and SYDVKM. Losses at the gene ends were 8 bases for V and 9 bases for J; bases not matched to a gene: 10. This CDR3 reads CASGSGGSVSPLHF. The DNA of the CDR3 is TGTGCCAGCGGGTCAGGGGGGTCGGTTTCACCCCTCCACTTT. Combining the CDR3 with reference TRBV28 and TRBJ1-6 gives the whole variable domain DVKVTQSSRYLVKRTGEKVFLECVQDMDHENMFWYRQDPGLGLRLIYFSYDVKMKEKGDIPEGYSVSREKKERFSLILESASTNQTSMYLCASGSGGSVSPLHFGNGTRLTVT.

This clone was detected a few times. This chain connects TRBV7-2 to TRBJ1-6, with 9 positions matching TRBD1. The CDR3 sequence is 15 residues long. Trimming cost V 1 base and J 10 bases; bases outside gene matches: 5. Germline V CDR1 and CDR2: SGHTA, FQGNSA. CDR3 coding DNA: TGTGCCAGCAGCTTAGACAGGGGGCGCCTCTCACCCCTCCACTTT. Its protein product is CASSLDRGRLSPLHF.

The chain uses TRBV30 and TRBJ1-1; no definite D call. The germline V and J ends were trimmed by 3 bases and 3 bases, with 11 bases remaining between them. The CDR3 spans 13 residues. Germline V CDR1 and CDR2: GTSNPN, SVGIG (reference sequence). The CDR3 region has the DNA TGTGCCTGGAGAGGGTTTTCTTACACTGAAGCTTTCTTT. Translating it yields CAWRGFSYTEAFF. Filled out from reference TRBV30 and TRBJ1-1, the complete variable domain reads SQTIHQWPATLVQPVGSPLSLECTVEGTSNPNLYWYRQAAGRGLQLLFYSVGIGQISSEVPQNLSASRPQDRQFILSSKKLLLSDSGFYLCAWRGFSYTEAFFGQGTRLTVV.

The rearrangement uses TRBV30 and TRBJ2-7, with TRBD1 matching over 10 bases. The junction had 5 bases not matched to a gene; V was cut back by 7 bases and J by 2 bases. CDR3 size: 13 residues. Looked up from germline, CDR1 is GTSNPN and CDR2 is SVGIG (reference sequence). CDR3 residues: CALTGTGAYEQYF. Written as DNA, the CDR3 is TGTGCCTTGACCGGGACAGGGGCCTACGAGCAGTACTTC. The variable domain in full, completed from reference TRBV30 and TRBJ2-7, reads SQTIHQWPATLVQPVGSPLSLECTVEGTSNPNLYWYRQAAGRGLQLLFYSVGIGQISSEVPQNLSASRPQDRQFILSSKKLLLSDSGFYLCALTGTGAYEQYFGPGTRLTVT.

A note on this clone: This same CDR3 is encoded by further DNA sequences in the sample. V and J are TRBV6-5 and TRBJ1-3; D call uncertain. The CDR3 runs 11 residues. V was pared by 7 bases and J by 4 bases, with 5 bases between. Looked up from germline, CDR1 is MNHEY and CDR2 is SVGAGI. This chain's CDR3 is CASTGGNTIYF. DNA of the CDR3: TGTGCCAGCACCGGGGGAAACACCATATATTTT.

This clone was recorded a few times. The chain joins TRBV7-9 to TRBJ2-7, with D unclear. Germline CDR1 is SEHNR and CDR2 is FQNEAQ (reference sequence). The CDR3 runs to 15 residues. The germline V and J ends were trimmed by 3 bases and 0 bases, with 12 bases remaining between them. The DNA of the CDR3 is TGTGCCAGCAGCTTCGGTACGGGCGGCTCCTACGAGCAGTACTTC. Translated: CASSFGTGGSYEQYF.

The J gene is TRBJ2-7, the V gene TRBV6-1; 8 nucleotides match TRBD1. CDR3 length: 15 residues. CDR1 and CDR2 (germline): MNHNS, SASEGT. Unmatched junction bases numbered 8, after V lost 5 bases and J lost 2 bases. The CDR3 sequence is CASSFGQGSTYEQYF. The CDR3, as DNA: TGTGCCAGCAGTTTCGGACAGGGTAGTACCTACGAGCAGTACTTC.

V gene TRBV6-6 combines with J gene TRBJ2-3; tentatively, D is TRBD1 or TRBD2 (5 bases each). Germline V gives CDR1 MNHNY, CDR2 SVGAGI (reference sequence). With 8 bases removed from V and 1 base from J, the gap between germline ends came to 7 bases. The CDR3 consists of 12 residues. As DNA, the CDR3 is TGTGCCAGCGGGGGAGGCACAGATACGCAGTATTTT. It encodes CASGGGTDTQYF.

This clone was seen more than once but under ten times. The chain links TRBV28 to TRBJ2-7; 10 bases agree with TRBD1. The CDR3 consists of 15 residues. Germline CDR1 and CDR2: MDHEN and SYDVKM. V gave up 5 bases and J gave up 4 bases; unmatched junction bases: 8. The CDR3 loop reads CASSRPGQGMYEQYF. The DNA of the CDR3 is TGTGCCAGCAGTCGGCCGGGACAGGGGATGTACGAGCAGTACTTC.

The genes are TRBV6-6 and TRBJ2-2; D is unresolved. Germline values: CDR1 MNHNY, CDR2 SVGAGI (reference sequence). Trimming stripped 5 bases from V and 0 bases from J, with 10 bases between. The CDR3 loop spans 15 amino acids. CDR3 sequence: CASSRETANTGELFF. The CDR3 coding sequence is TGTGCCAGCAGTAGGGAAACAGCGAACACCGGGGAGCTGTTTTTT.

This clone was detected only a few times. J is TRBJ1-6 and V is TRBV30; D remains ambiguous. CDR1 GTSNPN and CDR2 SVGIG come from the germline V gene (reference sequence). V was clipped by 0 bases and J by 1 base, with 7 bases between them. The CDR3 contains 15 residues. In DNA, the CDR3 is TGTGCCTGGAGTGTAAGGCTTTCCTATAATTCACCCCTCCACTTT. Its protein product is CAWSVRLSYNSPLHF. The full variable domain, in which reference TRBV30 and TRBJ1-6 provide the parts outside the CDR3, is SQTIHQWPATLVQPVGSPLSLECTVEGTSNPNLYWYRQAAGRGLQLLFYSVGIGQISSEVPQNLSASRPQDRQFILSSKKLLLSDSGFYLCAWSVRLSYNSPLHFGNGTRLTVT.

The table lists this clone with many counts. V and J are TRBV7-2 and TRBJ2-7; TRBD2 aligns across 8 bases. The CDR3 is 15 residues long. CDR1 and CDR2 (germline): SGHTA, FQGNSA. V lost 0 bases, J lost 5 bases, and 6 bases stayed unmatched. CDR3 nucleotide sequence: TGTGCCAGCAGCTTAGCCAGCGGGAGCTTCGACGAGCAGTACTTC. It encodes CASSLASGSFDEQYF.

The J gene is TRBJ2-5, the V gene TRBV7-8; D call uncertain. CDR3 size: 14 residues. Germline CDR1 SGHVS, CDR2 FQNEAQ. Trimming left V 6 bases short and J 0 bases short, with 11 bases between. Written as DNA, the CDR3 is TGTGCCAGCAGACCCTATTCGTACCAAGAGACCCAGTACTTC. This codes for CASRPYSYQETQYF.

This sequence joins TRBV5-1 and TRBJ2-3, with a tentative D call TRBD1 (6 bases). Trimming took 4 bases from V and 5 from J, leaving 14 bases between them. The CDR3 contains 14 residues. Germline loops: CDR1 SGHRS, CDR2 YFSETQ. CDR3 amino acids: CASSPTAGEDTQYF. CDR3 DNA: TGCGCCAGCAGCCCGACCGCAGGGGAAGATACGCAGTATTTT.

V usage is TRBV6-6 and J usage is TRBJ1-2; 8 bases map to TRBD1. This CDR3 has 14 residues. The ends lost 6 bases at V and 0 bases at J; junction bases unmatched: 3. CDR1 is MNHNY and CDR2 is SVGAGI in the germline V gene (reference sequence). CDR3 region: CASSKDRANYGYTF. CDR3 DNA: TGTGCCAGCAGCAAGGACAGGGCTAACTATGGCTACACCTTC.

This clone has a handful of counts. The CDR3 DNA reads as TGTGCCAGTAGTATGACTGGGAACACTGAAGCTTTCTTT. Translation gives CASSMTGNTEAFF. The chain has TRBV19 and TRBJ1-1, with D uncertain. V shed 3 bases and J shed 1 base, with 6 bases lying between them. This CDR3 spans 13 amino acids. Germline CDR1 reads LNHDA; CDR2 reads SQIVND (reference sequence).

V gene TRBV27 combines with J gene TRBJ1-4; D call uncertain. The CDR3 is made up of 14 amino acids. V shed 3 bases and J shed 0 bases, with 5 bases lying between them. The germline CDR1 and CDR2 sequences are MNHEY and SMNVEV (reference sequence). The DNA for the CDR3 is TGTGCCAGCAGTTTGGAGGCAACTAATGAAAAACTGTTTTTT. Protein sequence: CASSLEATNEKLFF.

Comments on this clone: The sample holds other DNA sequences that translate to the same CDR3. CDR3 sequence: CASSALGYEQYF. DNA for the CDR3: TGTGCCAGCAGTGCCCTCGGTTACGAGCAGTACTTC. The chain links TRBV6-1 to TRBJ2-7; D ambiguous. This CDR3 comprises 12 residues. Trimming removed 4 bases from V and 4 bases from J, with 8 bases in between. Germline assignment: CDR1 MNHNS and CDR2 SASEGT.

This chain joins TRBV27 and TRBJ2-5, with D possibly TRBD2 on 6 matching bases. Germline V gene sequence: CDR1 MNHEY, CDR2 SMNVEV (reference sequence). Trimming shortened V by 4 bases and J by 1 base, and 13 bases separated the two germline ends. The CDR3 has 15 amino acids. The CDR3 protein is CASSSGLGGQETQYF. The CDR3 nucleotides read TGTGCCAGCAGTTCGGGACTTGGGGGCCAAGAGACCCAGTACTTC.

The chain combines TRBV9 with TRBJ2-5; perhaps TRBD2 as D (6 bases). Germline assignment: CDR1 SGDLS and CDR2 YYNGEE. The CDR3 has 17 amino acids. With 4 bases removed from V and 0 bases from J, the gap between germline ends came to 19 bases. DNA of the CDR3: TGTGCCAGCAGCCCGACGGGGGACGGGGCCTACCAAGAGACCCAGTACTTC. Translating gives CASSPTGDGAYQETQYF. The entire variable domain, with the rest obtained from reference TRBV9 and TRBJ2-5, is as follows: DSGVTQTPKHLITATGQRVTLRCSPRSGDLSVYWYQQSLDQGLQFLIQYYNGEERAKGNILERFSAQQFPDLHSELNLSSLELGDSALYFCASSPTGDGAYQETQYFGPGTRLLVL.